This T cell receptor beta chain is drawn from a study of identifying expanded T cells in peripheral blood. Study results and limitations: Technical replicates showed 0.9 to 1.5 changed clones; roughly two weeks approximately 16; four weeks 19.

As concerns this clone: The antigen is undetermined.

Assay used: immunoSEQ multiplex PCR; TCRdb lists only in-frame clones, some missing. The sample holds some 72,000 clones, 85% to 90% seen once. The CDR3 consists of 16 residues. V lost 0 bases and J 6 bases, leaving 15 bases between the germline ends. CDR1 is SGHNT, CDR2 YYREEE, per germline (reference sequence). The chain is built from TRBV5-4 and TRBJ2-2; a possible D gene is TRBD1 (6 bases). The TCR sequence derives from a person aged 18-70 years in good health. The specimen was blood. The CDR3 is CASSLVFGGAAGELFF. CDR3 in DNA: TGTGCCAGCAGCTTGGTGTTTGGGGGCGCGGCCGGGGAGCTGTTTTTT.